This record looks at one T cell receptor beta chain sequence and its context. The authors ran a second PCR of roughly 6 to 12 cycles using a sample-barcoded 5' primer and a J-beta primer mix. TCRdb passed the 5' RACE reads through MiXCR, listing each CDR3 protein once. Among about 720,000 distinct CDR3 sequences listed, 22% were seen once. CDR3 length: 17 residues. V was pared by 5 bases and J by 0 bases, with 5 bases of the junction left unmatched. The germline V gene encodes CDR1 MNHEY and CDR2 SVGEGT. This sample is drawn from a study of blood T cells in healthy people across ages. Sequenced: blood. V is TRBV6-2 or TRBV6-3 and J is TRBJ2-1, with TRBD2 matching 12 bases. This receptor was identified in a man in his 70s in good health. The CDR3 DNA reads TGTGCCAGCAGTCACCCGACTAGCGGGAGCTCCTACAATGAGCAGTTCTTC. Protein product: CASSHPTSGSSYNEQFF.